The 19 T cell receptor beta chains presented below share a single source sample, sequenced in a study of shared clonotypes between healthy human individuals. TCRdb keeps only in-frame clones here, not all; method: immunoSEQ multiplex PCR. The table has 550,000 to 750,000 clones, around 95% seen once. Naive CD8 isolation took CD45RO-negative cells positively selected for CCR7 and excluded terminally differentiated effector memory CD45RA+ cells. Sequencing was done on a sample of naive CD8+ T cells sorted from blood. These receptors came from a woman between 25 and 40 years old in good health.

This clone was observed once. V usage is TRBV7-2 and J usage is TRBJ1-4, with D perhaps matching TRBD1 (6 bases). The CDR3 extends over 16 amino acids. Germline CDR1 SGHTA, CDR2 FQGNSA. The germline V and J ends were trimmed by 7 bases and 4 bases, with 19 bases remaining between them. DNA for the CDR3: TGTGCCAGCACCCTTAGGGCAGGGGTGGGTAATGAAAAACTGTTTTTT. It encodes CASTLRAGVGNEKLFF.

The chain carries TRBV5-1 and TRBJ2-2; D gene unclear. Trimming removed 0 bases at V and 5 bases at J, with 14 bases between. CDR3 length equals 16 residues. Germline CDR1 and CDR2: SGHRS and YFSETQ. The DNA of the CDR3 is TGCGCCAGCAGCTTGGCCCACGCTAGTGAGACCGGGGAGCTGTTTTTT. As protein: CASSLAHASETGELFF.

This clone showed up just once. The chain uses TRBV27 and TRBJ2-7; D remains unclear. CDR1 is MNHEY, CDR2 SMNVEV, per germline (reference sequence). CDR3 length equals 13 residues. Trimming pared 10 bases from V and 0 bases from J, leaving 13 bases between. CDR3 sequence reads: CATALRNSYEQYF. In nucleotides, the CDR3 is TGTGCCACCGCCCTCCGGAACTCCTACGAGCAGTACTTC.

This sequence joins TRBV27 and TRBJ1-2; 8 positions match TRBD1. Trimming took 2 bases from V and 8 from J; bases not matched to a gene: 7. CDR3 length: 14 amino acids. In germline, CDR1 is MNHEY, CDR2 SMNVEV (reference sequence). The CDR3 protein is CASSLIGTGGGYTF. The CDR3 nucleotides read TGTGCCAGCAGTTTAATCGGGACAGGCGGCGGCTACACCTTC.

This rearrangement joins TRBV5-4 to TRBJ2-1, with D possibly TRBD2 on 6 matching bases. V gave up 4 bases and J gave up 9 bases, with 8 bases separating them. CDR3 length equals 11 residues. Germline V lookup: CDR1 SGHNT, CDR2 YYREEE (reference sequence). Here the CDR3 DNA reads TGTGCCAGCAGCGTGACTAGTGAGCAGTTCTTC. It translates to CASSVTSEQFF.

This rearrangement joins TRBV29-1 to TRBJ2-1; 14 bases match TRBD2. The germline CDR1 and CDR2 sequences are SQVTM and ANQGSEA. This CDR3 region has 18 residues. J was trimmed by 10 bases and V by 4 bases; bases with no gene match: 18. The CDR3 reads CSVVWDRVTSGRAGEQFF. For the CDR3, the DNA is TGCAGCGTTGTGTGGGACAGGGTGACTAGCGGGAGGGCGGGGGAGCAGTTCTTC.

The J gene is TRBJ2-2, the V gene TRBV7-9; D not certain. Germline V gene lookup returns CDR1 SEHNR and CDR2 FQNEAQ (reference sequence). The CDR3 is 14 residues long. Trimming shortened V by 5 bases and J by 2 bases, and 9 bases separated the two germline ends. As DNA, the CDR3 is TGTGCCAGCAGCCCGCCCCAAAACACCGGGGAGCTGTTTTTT. It is translated as CASSPPQNTGELFF.

This sequence joins TRBV6-6 and TRBJ2-7; TRBD1 matches 7 bases. There are 14 residues in the CDR3. With V trimmed by 4 bases and J by 2 bases, 5 bases remained unmatched. Germline lookup yields CDR1 MNHNY and CDR2 SVGAGI (reference sequence). The CDR3 is CASSSTGTAYEQYF. The CDR3, as DNA: TGTGCCAGCAGTTCAACCGGGACAGCCTACGAGCAGTACTTC.

The chain combines TRBV6-6 with TRBJ2-7; 8 bases line up with TRBD1. The V gene's germline CDR1 is MNHNY and CDR2 SVGAGI (reference sequence). Unmatched junction bases numbered 5, after V lost 8 bases and J lost 2 bases. This CDR3 is built from 13 residues. CDR3 protein: CASGMTGAYEQYF. The CDR3 nucleotides are TGTGCCAGCGGGATGACAGGGGCCTACGAGCAGTACTTC.

The chain joins TRBV18 to TRBJ1-5; TRBD1 is a possible D gene (5 bases). This CDR3 is 15 amino acids long. The germline gives CDR1 KGHSH, CDR2 LQKENI. The V end lost 0 bases, the J end lost 3 bases, and 9 bases lay between the germline ends. CDR3 amino acids: CASSPPPGNNQPQHF. Here the CDR3 DNA reads TGTGCCAGCTCACCACCGCCAGGGAACAATCAGCCCCAGCATTTT. The full variable domain, in which reference TRBV18 and TRBJ1-5 provide the parts outside the CDR3, is NAGVMQNPRHLVRRRGQEARLRCSPMKGHSHVYWYRQLPEEGLKFMVYLQKENIIDESGMPKERFSAEFPKEGPSILRIQQVVRGDSAAYFCASSPPPGNNQPQHFGDGTRLSIL.

The rearrangement joins TRBV30 to TRBJ1-4; 12 bases agree with TRBD1. The J segment lost 8 bases and the V segment lost 4 bases, leaving 5 bases of the junction unmatched. CDR3 length: 14 residues. The germline gives CDR1 GTSNPN, CDR2 SVGIG (reference sequence). The CDR3 reads CAWTAGTGGEKLFF. In nucleotides, the CDR3 is TGTGCCTGGACAGCCGGGACAGGGGGCGAAAAACTGTTTTTT.

The chain couples TRBV27 to TRBJ2-5, with a weak D call TRBD1 (5 bases). Deletions cut 6 bases from V and 4 bases from J, with 15 bases between. This CDR3 is built from 14 residues. CDR1 and CDR2 from the germline V gene are MNHEY and SMNVEV (reference sequence). The CDR3 region is CASSPTDQGETQYF. The CDR3 DNA reads as TGTGCCAGCAGCCCTACGGATCAGGGAGAGACCCAGTACTTC.

The gene calls are TRBV28 and TRBJ1-2, with no clear D. V gave up 10 bases and J gave up 8 bases, with 26 bases separating them. The germline V gene encodes CDR1 MDHEN and CDR2 SYDVKM. The CDR3 runs 15 residues. The CDR3 spells CATSNTLPNLAGYTF. The DNA of the CDR3 is TGTGCCACCTCGAACACTCTCCCCAACCTGGCCGGCTACACCTTC.

V is TRBV5-1 and J is TRBJ2-2, with D tentatively TRBD1 (6 bases). The CDR3 length is 14 residues. Germline CDR1 and CDR2: SGHRS and YFSETQ. V was pared by 3 bases and J by 5 bases, with 11 bases between. The CDR3 DNA reads as TGCGCCAGCAGCTCACAACAGGGAACCGGGGAGCTGTTTTTT. Amino acid sequence: CASSSQQGTGELFF. The full variable domain, rest sourced from reference TRBV5-1 and TRBJ2-2, is KAGVTQTPRYLIKTRGQQVTLSCSPISGHRSVSWYQQTPGQGLQFLFEYFSETQRNKGNFPGRFSGRQFSNSRSEMNVSTLELGDSALYLCASSSQQGTGELFFGEGSRLTVL.

The chain carries TRBV7-9 and TRBJ2-7; TRBD1 is a possible D gene (7 bases). Germline CDR1 is SEHNR and CDR2 is FQNEAQ (reference sequence). With 6 bases removed from V and 4 bases from J, the gap between germline ends came to 16 bases. This CDR3 contains 14 residues. CDR3 sequence (DNA): TGTGCCAGCAGGGCGGGACAGATACCTTACGAGCAGTACTTC. Its protein is CASRAGQIPYEQYF.

The chain links TRBV11-2 to TRBJ2-1; TRBD2 is a possible D gene (6 bases). The CDR3 runs to 13 residues. With 7 bases removed from V and 4 bases from J, the gap between germline ends came to 11 bases. CDR1 SGHAT and CDR2 FQNNGV come from the germline V gene. For the CDR3, the DNA is TGTGCCAGCAACGACGGGGGTTACAATGAGCAGTTCTTC. This gives the protein CASNDGGYNEQFF.

The chain couples TRBV7-6 to TRBJ2-7; D might be TRBD1 (5 bases). This CDR3 contains 14 residues. CDR1 is SGHVS, CDR2 FNYEAQ, per germline. V dropped 1 base and J dropped 4 bases, with 11 bases sitting between them. The CDR3 nucleotides read TGTGCCAGCAGCTTAGGGGGCGCGGCGTACGAGCAGTACTTC. Translation gives CASSLGGAAYEQYF.

The chain employs TRBV7-9 and TRBJ2-5; 13 bases match TRBD2. CDR1 is SEHNR, CDR2 FQNEAQ, per germline (reference sequence). CDR3 length: 16 amino acids. Unmatched junction bases numbered 7, after V lost 5 bases and J lost 4 bases. As DNA, the CDR3 is TGTGCCAGCAGCGGCACACTAGCGGGAGGGCGAGAGACCCAGTACTTC. Translation: CASSGTLAGGRETQYF.

This chain uses TRBV6-1 with TRBJ2-5, with TRBD1 matching 7 bases. J lost 2 bases, V lost 6 bases, and 6 bases had no gene match. This CDR3 spans 14 amino acids. Germline-derived CDR1 and CDR2 are MNHNS and SASEGT. CDR3 in amino acids: CASSPRDSQETQYF. CDR3 nucleotide sequence: TGTGCCAGCAGCCCCAGGGACAGTCAAGAGACCCAGTACTTC.